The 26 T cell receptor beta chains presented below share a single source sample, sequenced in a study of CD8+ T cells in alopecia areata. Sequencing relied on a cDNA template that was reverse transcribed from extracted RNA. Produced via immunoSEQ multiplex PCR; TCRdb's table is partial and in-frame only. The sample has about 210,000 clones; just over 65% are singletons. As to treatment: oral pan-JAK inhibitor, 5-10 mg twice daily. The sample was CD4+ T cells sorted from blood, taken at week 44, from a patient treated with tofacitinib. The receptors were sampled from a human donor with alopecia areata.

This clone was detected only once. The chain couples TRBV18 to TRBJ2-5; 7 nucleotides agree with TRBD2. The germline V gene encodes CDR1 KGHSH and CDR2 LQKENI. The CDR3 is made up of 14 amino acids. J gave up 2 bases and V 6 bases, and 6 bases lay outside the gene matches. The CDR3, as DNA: TGTGCCAGCTCCAGACTAGCTATACAAGAGACCCAGTACTTC. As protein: CASSRLAIQETQYF.

CDR3 amino acids: CSGTVYNEQFF. The CDR3 DNA sequence: TGCAGCGGGACAGTATACAATGAGCAGTTCTTC. This chain links TRBV29-1 with TRBJ2-1, with a weak D call TRBD1 (6 bases). CDR3 length: 11 residues. Germline CDR1 is SQVTM and CDR2 is ANQGSEA. Trimming shortened V by 7 bases and J by 4 bases, and 8 bases separated the two germline ends.

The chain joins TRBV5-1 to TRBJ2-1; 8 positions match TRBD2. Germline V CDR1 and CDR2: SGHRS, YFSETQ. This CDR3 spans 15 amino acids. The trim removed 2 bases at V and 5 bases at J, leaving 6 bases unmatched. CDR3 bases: TGCGCCAGCAGCTTATTTAGCGGGGTAAACAATGAGCAGTTCTTC. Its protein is CASSLFSGVNNEQFF.

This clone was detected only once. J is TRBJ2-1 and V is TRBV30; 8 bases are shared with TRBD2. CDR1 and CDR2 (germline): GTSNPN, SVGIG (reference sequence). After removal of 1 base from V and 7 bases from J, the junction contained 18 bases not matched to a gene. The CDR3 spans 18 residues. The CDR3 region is CAWSARKSGLVHGNEQFF. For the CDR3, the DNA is TGTGCCTGGAGTGCACGTAAATCGGGACTAGTTCACGGAAATGAGCAGTTCTTC.

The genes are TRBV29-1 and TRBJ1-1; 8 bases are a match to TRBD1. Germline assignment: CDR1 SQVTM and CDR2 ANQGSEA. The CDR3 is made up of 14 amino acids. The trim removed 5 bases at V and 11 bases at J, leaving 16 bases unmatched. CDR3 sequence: CSVSGLTGVSRAFF. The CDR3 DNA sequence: TGCAGCGTTAGCGGTTTGACAGGGGTTTCAAGGGCTTTCTTT.

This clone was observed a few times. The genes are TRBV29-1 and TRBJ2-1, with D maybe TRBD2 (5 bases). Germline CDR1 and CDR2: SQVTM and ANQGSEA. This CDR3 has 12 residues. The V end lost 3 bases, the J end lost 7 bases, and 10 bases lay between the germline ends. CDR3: CSVDAQRNEQFF. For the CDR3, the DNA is TGCAGCGTTGACGCCCAGCGGAATGAGCAGTTCTTC.

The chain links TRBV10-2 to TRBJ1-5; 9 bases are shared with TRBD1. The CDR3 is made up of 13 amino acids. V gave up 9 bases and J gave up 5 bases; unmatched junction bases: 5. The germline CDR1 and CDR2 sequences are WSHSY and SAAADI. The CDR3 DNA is TGCGCCAGTGACAGGACAGGGGATCAGCCCCAGCATTTT. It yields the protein CASDRTGDQPQHF.

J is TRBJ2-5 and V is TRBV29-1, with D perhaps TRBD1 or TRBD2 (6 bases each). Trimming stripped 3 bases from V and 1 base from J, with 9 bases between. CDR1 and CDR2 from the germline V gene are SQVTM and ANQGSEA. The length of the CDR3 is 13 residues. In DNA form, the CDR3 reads TGCAGCGTTGACCGGGGGCTCCAAGAGACCCAGTACTTC. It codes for CSVDRGLQETQYF.

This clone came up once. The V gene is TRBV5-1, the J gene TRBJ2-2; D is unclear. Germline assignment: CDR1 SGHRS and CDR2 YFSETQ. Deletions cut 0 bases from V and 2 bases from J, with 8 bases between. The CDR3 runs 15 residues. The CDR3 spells CASSLGPANTGELFF. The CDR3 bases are TGCGCCAGCAGCTTGGGTCCAGCTAACACCGGGGAGCTGTTTTTT.

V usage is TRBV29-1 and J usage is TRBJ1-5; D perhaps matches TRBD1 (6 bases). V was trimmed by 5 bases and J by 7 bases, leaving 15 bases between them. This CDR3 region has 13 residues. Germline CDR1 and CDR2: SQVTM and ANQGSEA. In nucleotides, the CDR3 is TGCAGCGTTTCTACAGGGAACGGGCAGCCCCAGCATTTT. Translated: CSVSTGNGQPQHF.

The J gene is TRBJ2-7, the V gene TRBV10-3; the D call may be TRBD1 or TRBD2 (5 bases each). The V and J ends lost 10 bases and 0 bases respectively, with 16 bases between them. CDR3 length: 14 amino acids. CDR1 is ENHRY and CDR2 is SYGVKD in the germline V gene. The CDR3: CATRARGDSYEQYF. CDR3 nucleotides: TGTGCCACACGGGCGAGGGGCGACTCCTACGAGCAGTACTTC.

In DNA, the CDR3 is TGTGCCTGGAGGACATCGGGGGACTCCTACGAGCAGTACTTC. Residues: CAWRTSGDSYEQYF. V is TRBV30 and J is TRBJ2-7; TRBD2 might be the D (6 bases). Per germline, CDR1 GTSNPN and CDR2 SVGIG (reference sequence). The CDR3 consists of 14 residues. The V end was cut by 3 bases, the J end by 0 bases, with 12 bases between.

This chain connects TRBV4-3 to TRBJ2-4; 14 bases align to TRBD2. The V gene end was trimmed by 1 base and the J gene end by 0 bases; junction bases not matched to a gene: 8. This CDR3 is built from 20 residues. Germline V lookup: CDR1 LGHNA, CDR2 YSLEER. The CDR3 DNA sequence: TGCGCCAGCAGCCAAGCCCCGGGACTAGCGGGGGACGCAGCCAAAAACATTCAGTACTTC. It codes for CASSQAPGLAGDAAKNIQYF.

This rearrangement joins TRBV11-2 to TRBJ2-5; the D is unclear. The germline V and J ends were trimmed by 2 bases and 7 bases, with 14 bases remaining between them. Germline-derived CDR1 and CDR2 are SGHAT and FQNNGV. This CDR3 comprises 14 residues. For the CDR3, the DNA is TGTGCCAGCAGCTTACCCGGCCCGCTAAGGACCCAGTACTTC. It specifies CASSLPGPLRTQYF.

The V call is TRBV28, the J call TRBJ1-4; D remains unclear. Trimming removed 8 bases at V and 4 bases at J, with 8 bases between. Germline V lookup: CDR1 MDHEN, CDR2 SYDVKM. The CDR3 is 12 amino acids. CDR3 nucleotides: TGTGCCAGCGGGCAGATTAATGAAAAACTGTTTTTT. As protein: CASGQINEKLFF.

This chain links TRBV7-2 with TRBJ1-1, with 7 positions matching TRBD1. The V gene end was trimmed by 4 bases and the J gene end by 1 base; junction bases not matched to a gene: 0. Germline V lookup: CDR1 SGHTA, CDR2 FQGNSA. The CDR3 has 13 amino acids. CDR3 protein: CASSWTGNTEAFF. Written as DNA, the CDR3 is TGTGCCAGCAGCTGGACAGGGAACACTGAAGCTTTCTTT.

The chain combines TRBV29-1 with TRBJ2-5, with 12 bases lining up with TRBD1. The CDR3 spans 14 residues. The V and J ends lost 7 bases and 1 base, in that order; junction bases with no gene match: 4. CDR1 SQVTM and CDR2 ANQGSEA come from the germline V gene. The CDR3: CSGRDRGPQETQYF. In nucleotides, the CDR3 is TGCAGCGGCCGGGACAGGGGGCCCCAAGAGACCCAGTACTTC.

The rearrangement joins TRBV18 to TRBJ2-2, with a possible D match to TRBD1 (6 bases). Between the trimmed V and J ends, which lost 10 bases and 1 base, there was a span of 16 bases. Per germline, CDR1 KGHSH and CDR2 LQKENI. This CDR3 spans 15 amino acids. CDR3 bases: TGTGCCACTCTTACGGGACACCTGAACACCGGGGAGCTGTTTTTT. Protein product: CATLTGHLNTGELFF.

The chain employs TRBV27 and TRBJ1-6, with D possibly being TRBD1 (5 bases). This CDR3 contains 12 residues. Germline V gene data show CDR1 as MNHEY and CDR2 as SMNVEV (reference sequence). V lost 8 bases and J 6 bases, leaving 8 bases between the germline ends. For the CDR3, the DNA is TGTGCCAGCCAGACAGCTAATTCACCCCTCCACTTT. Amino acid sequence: CASQTANSPLHF.

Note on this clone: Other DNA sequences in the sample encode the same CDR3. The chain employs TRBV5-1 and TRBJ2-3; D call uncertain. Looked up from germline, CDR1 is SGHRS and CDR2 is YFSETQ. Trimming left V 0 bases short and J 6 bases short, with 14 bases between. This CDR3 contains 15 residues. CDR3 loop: CASSLEAGRGDTQYF. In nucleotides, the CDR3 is TGCGCCAGCAGCTTGGAGGCCGGTCGTGGGGATACGCAGTATTTT.

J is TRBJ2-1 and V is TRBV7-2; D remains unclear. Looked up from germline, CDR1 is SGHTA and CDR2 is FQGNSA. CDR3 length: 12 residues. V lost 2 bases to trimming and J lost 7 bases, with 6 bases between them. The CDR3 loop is CASSLPRNEQFF. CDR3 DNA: TGTGCCAGCAGCTTACCCAGGAATGAGCAGTTCTTC.

The CDR3 DNA sequence: TGCGCCAGCAGCTTGGGGATCACCCAGCTCGAAGCTTTCTTT. Encoded protein: CASSLGITQLEAFF. This sequence joins TRBV5-1 and TRBJ1-1; no clear D. V was clipped by 0 bases and J by 8 bases, with 14 bases between them. Germline V lookup: CDR1 SGHRS, CDR2 YFSETQ. The CDR3 runs 14 residues.

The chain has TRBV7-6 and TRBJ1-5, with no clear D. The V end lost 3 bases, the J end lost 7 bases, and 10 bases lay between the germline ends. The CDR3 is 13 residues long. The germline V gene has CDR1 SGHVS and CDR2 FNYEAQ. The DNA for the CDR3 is TGTGCCAGCAGCTTTGATGGGGAACAGCCCCAGCATTTT. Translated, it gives CASSFDGEQPQHF. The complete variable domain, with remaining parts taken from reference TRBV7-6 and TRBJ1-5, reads GAGVSQSPRYKVTKRGQDVALRCDPISGHVSLYWYRQALGQGPEFLTYFNYEAQQDKSGLPNDRFSAERPEGSISTLTIQRTEQRDSAMYRCASSFDGEQPQHFGDGTRLSIL.

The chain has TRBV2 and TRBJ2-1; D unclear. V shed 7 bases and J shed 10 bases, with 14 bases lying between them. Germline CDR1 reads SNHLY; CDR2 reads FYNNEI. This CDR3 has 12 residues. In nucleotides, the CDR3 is TGTGCCAGCACCATAGCCCAGTGGGAGCAGTTCTTC. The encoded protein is CASTIAQWEQFF.

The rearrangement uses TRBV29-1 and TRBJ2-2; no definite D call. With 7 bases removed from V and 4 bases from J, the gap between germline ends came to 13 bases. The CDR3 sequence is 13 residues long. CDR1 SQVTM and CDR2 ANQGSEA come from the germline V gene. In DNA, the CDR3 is TGCAGCGCCGTAGGACGCGGCACCGGGGAGCTGTTTTTT. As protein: CSAVGRGTGELFF.

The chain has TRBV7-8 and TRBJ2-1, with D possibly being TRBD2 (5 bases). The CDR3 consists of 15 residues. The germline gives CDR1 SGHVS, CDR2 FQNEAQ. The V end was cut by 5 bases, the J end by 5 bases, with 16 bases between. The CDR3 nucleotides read TGTGCCAGCAGCCCGCGAGGGCACCTTAACAATGAGCAGTTCTTC. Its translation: CASSPRGHLNNEQFF.